The 19 T cell receptor beta chains reported below all come from one sample, sequenced in a study of blood T cell repertoires in COVID-19. TCRdb keeps only in-frame clones here, not all; method: immunoSEQ multiplex PCR. Of about 50,000 clones in the sample, around 87% were seen once. Sequencing used peripheral blood. The receptor set was obtained from a human donor in a cohort sampled during active COVID-19.

The V call is TRBV23-1, the J call TRBJ2-6; tentatively, D is TRBD1 (5 bases). TRBV23-1 belongs to the ORF category, with a function that is uncertain. The ends were cut back, 0 bases at V and 1 base at J, with 7 bases in the middle. The CDR3 is made up of 16 amino acids. For the CDR3, the DNA is TGCGCCAGCAGTCAATCGGGGCAGTCTGGGGCCAACGTCCTGACTTTC. It encodes CASSQSGQSGANVLTF.

A single count supports this clone. This sequence joins TRBV20-1 and TRBJ1-1, with D uncertain. V dropped 2 bases and J dropped 11 bases, with 12 bases sitting between them. The CDR3 runs 11 residues. Germline V gene data show CDR1 as DFQATT and CDR2 as SNEGSKA (reference sequence). CDR3 DNA: TGCAGTGCTAGAAAAGACACCGTTGCTTTCTTT. Its protein is CSARKDTVAFF.

The chain links TRBV6-2 or TRBV6-3 to TRBJ2-7, with TRBD2 matching 10 bases. The germline CDR1 and CDR2 sequences are MNHEY and SVGEGT. This CDR3 region has 14 residues. V shed 4 bases and J 2 bases; nucleotides not matched to a gene: 2. CDR3 DNA: TGTGCCAGCAGTTGGACTAGCGGAGCCTACGAGCAGTACTTC. Translated: CASSWTSGAYEQYF.

Regarding this clone: This sample also contains other DNA sequences that code for the same CDR3. V gene TRBV5-1 combines with J gene TRBJ1-5, with 7 nucleotides matching TRBD1. J was trimmed by 2 bases and V by 4 bases; bases with no gene match: 3. Germline V lookup: CDR1 SGHRS, CDR2 YFSETQ. The CDR3 loop spans 14 amino acids. In DNA, the CDR3 is TGCGCCAGCAGCCCGGGGACAGGCAATCAGCCCCAGCATTTT. Its protein is CASSPGTGNQPQHF.

This chain uses TRBV11-2 with TRBJ2-7, with TRBD1 identical over 12 bases. CDR3 size: 16 residues. Trimming took 5 bases from V and 3 from J; bases not matched to a gene: 8. Germline V gene sequence: CDR1 SGHAT, CDR2 FQNNGV. In nucleotides, the CDR3 is TGTGCCAGCAGCCCCCCCCGGGACAGGGGGCTCTACGAGCAGTACTTC. Translating gives CASSPPRDRGLYEQYF.

The CDR3 region is CASSPSGGRGTQYF. DNA for the CDR3: TGTGCCAGCAGTCCATCAGGGGGCAGGGGGACCCAGTACTTC. This chain joins TRBV11-2 and TRBJ2-5; 8 bases fit TRBD1. V lost 6 bases to trimming and J lost 7 bases; unmatched junction nucleotides: 10. Germline assignment: CDR1 SGHAT and CDR2 FQNNGV. The CDR3 runs 14 residues.

CDR3 amino acids: CASSATGTEAFF. CDR3 in DNA: TGTGCCAGCAGTGCGACAGGGACTGAAGCTTTCTTT. The chain is built from TRBV2 and TRBJ1-1, with 7 bases aligning to TRBD1. CDR1 SNHLY and CDR2 FYNNEI come from the germline V gene. The J segment lost 5 bases and the V segment lost 4 bases, leaving 1 base of the junction unmatched. This CDR3 comprises 12 residues.

The chain combines TRBV30 with TRBJ1-2; D remains ambiguous. Between the trimmed V and J ends, which lost 7 bases and 8 bases, there was a span of 20 bases. CDR1 is GTSNPN, CDR2 SVGIG, per germline (reference sequence). The CDR3 has 13 residues. The CDR3 DNA reads TGTGCCTTCCAAGGAAAGGGCGGGCGAGGCTACACCTTC. Translating gives CAFQGKGGRGYTF.

This chain uses TRBV6-2 or TRBV6-3 with TRBJ2-7, with a weak D call TRBD2 (5 bases). The germline V gene encodes CDR1 MNHEY and CDR2 SVGEGT. The ends were cut back, 4 bases at V and 9 bases at J, with 25 bases in the middle. The CDR3 spans 16 residues. The CDR3 DNA follows: TGTGCCAGCAGTTTGCCGGGGTCAGCTCCGACTAATGGGCAGTACTTC. Amino acids: CASSLPGSAPTNGQYF.

The CDR3 loop reads CASSLTGKEQYF. The DNA for the CDR3 is TGTGCCAGCAGCTTGACAGGGAAGGAGCAGTACTTC. The chain is built from TRBV7-9 and TRBJ2-7, with TRBD1 matching over 7 bases. V dropped 3 bases and J dropped 7; count of bases not matched to a gene: 3. CDR3 length: 12 residues. Germline V gives CDR1 SEHNR, CDR2 FQNEAQ (reference sequence).

The V and J genes are TRBV6-5 and TRBJ2-1; TRBD2 might be the D (5 bases). V was clipped by 6 bases and J by 6 bases, with 12 bases between them. This CDR3 spans 13 amino acids. CDR1 MNHEY and CDR2 SVGAGI come from the germline V gene. CDR3 nucleotides: TGTGCCAGCAGCAGCGGCCCGGTCAATGAGCAGTTCTTC. This gives the protein CASSSGPVNEQFF.

The V and J genes are TRBV4-1 and TRBJ1-1; possible D gene TRBD1, 5 bases. Per germline, CDR1 MGHRA and CDR2 YSYEKL. The CDR3 runs to 15 residues. V shed 1 base and J shed 3 bases, with 12 bases lying between them. CDR3 sequence reads: CASSQAPRVDTEAFF. The CDR3 bases are TGCGCCAGCAGCCAAGCCCCCAGGGTTGACACTGAAGCTTTCTTT.

CDR3 residues: CASSSPLLAYEQYF. The CDR3 nucleotides are TGTGCCAGCAGTTCCCCCCTTCTCGCCTACGAGCAGTACTTC. This rearrangement joins TRBV28 to TRBJ2-7; D unresolved. V was trimmed by 4 bases and J by 2 bases, leaving 12 bases between them. This CDR3 contains 14 residues. Germline V lookup: CDR1 MDHEN, CDR2 SYDVKM.

The table lists this clone with a count of one. The V and J genes are TRBV4-1 and TRBJ2-5; D unclear. Germline V gene lookup returns CDR1 MGHRA and CDR2 YSYEKL. This CDR3 region has 15 residues. V shed 0 bases and J shed 5 bases, with 13 bases lying between them. CDR3 amino acids: CASSQDKAAGETQYF. In DNA form, the CDR3 reads TGCGCCAGCAGCCAAGACAAAGCTGCCGGGGAGACCCAGTACTTC.

In its sample, this clone was seen once. The chain links TRBV27 to TRBJ2-7, with 7 positions matching TRBD2. V was pared by 11 bases and J by 0 bases, with 7 bases of the junction left unmatched. The germline CDR1 and CDR2 sequences are MNHEY and SMNVEV (reference sequence). The CDR3 covers 13 residues. Here the CDR3 reads CAVREKSSYEQYF. CDR3 DNA: TGTGCCGTGCGGGAGAAAAGCTCCTACGAGCAGTACTTC.

The chain carries TRBV7-9 and TRBJ2-7; 11 positions match TRBD2. V was pared by 5 bases and J by 1 base, with 4 bases of the junction left unmatched. The CDR3 runs to 15 residues. Germline values: CDR1 SEHNR, CDR2 FQNEAQ (reference sequence). The CDR3 DNA reads TGTGCCAGCAGCGGACGGACTAGCGGGTCCTACGAGCAGTACTTC. This codes for CASSGRTSGSYEQYF. Full variable domain (missing parts from reference TRBV7-9 and TRBJ2-7): DTGVSQNPRHKITKRGQNVTFRCDPISEHNRLYWYRQTLGQGPEFLTYFQNEAQLEKSRLLSDRFSAERPKGSFSTLEIQRTEQGDSAMYLCASSGRTSGSYEQYFGPGTRLTVT.

V is TRBV7-9 and J is TRBJ2-7; D uncertain. V was clipped by 1 base and J by 6 bases, with 7 bases between them. The germline V gene encodes CDR1 SEHNR and CDR2 FQNEAQ (reference sequence). The CDR3 runs to 12 residues. DNA for the CDR3: TGTGCCAGCAGCTTAGACTCCGCCGAGCAGTACTTC. Translation: CASSLDSAEQYF.

The V gene is TRBV6-5, the J gene TRBJ1-1, with D perhaps matching TRBD1 (6 bases). The CDR3 runs to 13 residues. V was cut by 4 bases and J by 5 bases, with 11 bases left in between. Germline CDR1 is MNHEY and CDR2 is SVGAGI. The CDR3 DNA is TGTGCCAGCAGTTCCCTAGGGGGTACTGAAGCTTTCTTT. Translating gives CASSSLGGTEAFF.

The chain combines TRBV27 with TRBJ1-6, with TRBD1 matching 11 bases. Germline-derived CDR1 and CDR2 are MNHEY and SMNVEV (reference sequence). CDR3 length: 17 residues. V lost 3 bases to trimming and J lost 10 bases; unmatched junction nucleotides: 11. CDR3 loop: CASSLDRGQFFRSPLHF. CDR3 coding DNA: TGTGCCAGCAGTTTGGACAGGGGGCAGTTCTTTCGATCACCCCTCCACTTT.